What follows describes a single TCR beta chain. The antigen it recognizes is unknown. No much larger clone exists at a distance of one base, and base qualities are not known. The data were obtained in a study of T cell repertoires in cytomegalovirus infection (dated by TCRdb to about 2019). The study in broad terms: Donor HLA type was relevant to the analysis, as public TCR beta signatures indicated carriage of CMV infection together with the matching HLA type.

The sample was run on an Illumina HiSeq 1500. TCRdb reworked the public reads: Q25 trimming with fastp, MiXCR clone assembly, productive beta chains retained. A single entry per CDR3 protein holds the most common genes and DNA from its merged rows. The sample records 350,000 to 500,000 distinct CDR3 sequences, about 33% of which are singletons. Jointly, the top ten make up 12% to 15% of the sample. What the authors observed across the whole study: The ex vivo response was dominated by HLA-C-restricted CMV-specific TCR beta clonotypes, which also provided the single most frequent clonotype in two of eight donors. Cumulative frequency of public TCR beta family members discriminated carriers of CMV infection plus the relevant HLA type in this cohort and an independent approximately 370-donor cohort.

The receptor comes from a human donor in good health (CMV status not recorded). Some clones in this sample may be carry-over from other donors' samples. Sequencing input: PBMCs.

The CDR3 corresponds to CASSLLGPQETQYF. The nucleotides are TGTGCCAGCAGTTTATTAGGCCCTCAAGAGACCCAGTACTTC. The chain links TRBV27 with TRBJ2-5, with no reliable assignment of the D segment. The CDR3 numbers 14 residues from cysteine through phenylalanine. Only the CDR3 region is kept as DNA, spanning 42 bases read in frame from base 1. From the germline V gene (reference sequence), CDR1 is MNHEY and CDR2 is SMNVEV. V and J are truncated by 1 base and 2 bases respectively, leaving an intervening sequence of 8 bases.